In its sample, the clone carrying this TCR beta chain was seen a few times. Its target is not known. V gave up 4 bases and J gave up 6 bases; unmatched junction bases: 19. The germline V gene encodes CDR1 SGDLS and CDR2 YYNGEE. The CDR3 has 19 amino acids. PBMCs were sourced from roughly 9.7 ml fresh peripheral blood. This entry is derived from a study of T cells in Graves' hyperthyroidism and ophthalmopathy. Study-wide findings and caveats: Most thyroid clonotypes expanded above 0.001 were also detected in blood. Ophthalmopathy was identified by the model a median around 5.9 months ahead of onset.

Amplification yielded TCR beta CDR3 regions, with RNA transcripts as the source. First-round RT-PCR targeting the TCR CDR3 was performed with the HTBI primer set. MiXCR was run by TCRdb on the multiplex PCR reads, yielding one entry per CDR3 protein. Of about 320,000 distinct CDR3 sequences in the sample, roughly 15% were seen once. The TCR comes from a young man with Graves' hyperthyroidism. The chain combines TRBV9 with TRBJ2-7; 13 bases fit TRBD2. Specimen: blood. CDR3 residues: CASSPLTGTSGEHPSEQYF. The CDR3 DNA follows: TGTGCCAGCAGCCCCTTGACCGGGACTAGCGGGGAACATCCTTCCGAGCAGTACTTC.